This T cell receptor beta chain comes out of a study of blood T cell repertoires in COVID-19. Study in general: PBMCs, B-cell-depleted T cells, or T cells provided the cDNA or gDNA that made up the material.

V shed 3 bases, J shed 11 bases, and the junction held 8 bases outside the gene matches. From germline, CDR1 is MNHNS and CDR2 SASEGT. The CDR3 covers 14 residues. Original methodology: How many nucleated cells were present was estimated from reference gene primer amplification. Data came from immunoSEQ multiplex PCR; TCRdb stores just in-frame clones and leaves some out. V and J calls and clone size are as listed in that table; D and trimming were resolved from the DNA. Of some 270,000 clones listed, about 89% are singletons. This chain uses TRBV6-1 with TRBJ1-1; 11 nucleotides match TRBD1. Material: peripheral blood. This TCR came from a middle-aged man with active or convalescent COVID-19. Here the CDR3 DNA reads TGTGCCAGCAGTGATTTGGGACAGGGGGTTTGGGCTTTCTTT. Translated: CASSDLGQGVWAFF.